Sequencing of this T cell receptor (beta chain) was carried out in a study of T cell responses to AZD1222 COVID-19 vaccine. The germline gives CDR1 SQVTM, CDR2 ANQGSEA. The CDR3 totals 13 residues. V was pared by 1 base and J by 1 base, with 7 bases between. General study findings and limits: Vaccine-associated CD4 TCRs ranged over spike, dominating at 160-218 and 743-854.

Assay used: immunoSEQ multiplex PCR; TCRdb lists only in-frame clones, some missing. The sample carries tens of thousands of clones, around nine tenths recorded once. In regard to this clone: Its antigen is undetermined.

The sample here was peripheral blood, taken on day 0 of AZD1222 vaccination. The chain joins TRBV29-1 to TRBJ1-1; D not resolved. The sequence derives from an adult in good health. CDR3 coding DNA: TGCAGCGTTGAAGGCCTGGCGAACACTGAAGCTTTCTTT. Protein: CSVEGLANTEAFF.